The entry below gives a single TCR beta chain sequence along with its context. V lost 0 bases, J lost 5 bases, and 16 bases stayed unmatched. CDR1 is MGHRA, CDR2 YSYEKL, per germline. The length of the CDR3 is 19 residues. This sample is drawn from a study of shared T cell receptors in the human thymus. Produced via immunoSEQ multiplex PCR; TCRdb's table is partial and in-frame only. The repertoire has 700,000 to 750,000 clones, 70% to 90% of them found once; the top ten carry roughly 0.01%. These data also featured in a second study, about human thymus T cells. That investigation notes: Thymus was obtained from resections taken during corrective heart surgery. Thymic and blood repertoires seemed to show skewed V and J gene use. Unrelated individuals reportedly shared highly overlapping thymic TCR repertoires.

The chain recombines TRBV4-1 with TRBJ2-5; 9 bases line up with TRBD2. Sequences were obtained from thymocytes. The clonotype comes from a girl less than two years old with a congenital heart defect. CDR3 bases: TGCGCCAGCAGCCAAGATATTAGGGCCGGAGCGGGGGGTAGGGAGACCCAGTACTTC. This gives the protein CASSQDIRAGAGGRETQYF.